Many counts were recorded for the clone carrying this TCR beta chain. What it binds is not known. TCR beta CDR3 regions were amplified from RNA transcripts. HTBI primers were employed in first-round RT-PCR, then a second-round multiplex PCR followed. TCRdb re-analysed the multiplex PCR reads in MiXCR, keeping a single row per CDR3 protein. The data show 360,000 or so distinct CDR3 sequences, roughly 18% seen once. This sample was included in a study of Graves' ophthalmopathy and Graves' hyperthyroidism. Other autoimmune diseases, uncontrolled infections, pregnancy or lactation ruled patients out of participation. Someone took the PBMCs out of more than 9 ml of fresh peripheral blood. CDR3 size: 14 residues. V was shortened by 3 bases and J by 6 bases, with 11 bases between the two germline ends. Study results and caveats: With around 70% sensitivity and approximately 72% specificity, the model predicted ophthalmopathy progression.

This receptor was obtained from a woman aged 18-29 years with Graves' ophthalmopathy. The rearrangement joins TRBV12-3 or TRBV12-4 to TRBJ2-2, with D possibly TRBD1 on 6 matching bases. What was sequenced was peripheral blood. The CDR3 bases are TGTGCCAGCAGTTTGACCAGGGGAGCCGGGGAGCTGTTTTTT. Translating it yields CASSLTRGAGELFF.